This T cell receptor (beta chain) was sequenced during a study of CD8 T cells in Susac syndrome. Random hexamers were used to reverse transcribe the RNA input (roughly 0.5 to 1 ug). The amplification used immunoSEQ multiplex PCR on TCR beta CDR3; it spanned 54 Vbeta and 13 Jbeta. TCRdb re-called the immunoSEQ multiplex PCR reads through MiXCR, storing one row per CDR3 protein. Here the sample spans around 270,000 distinct CDR3 sequences, approximately 85% being singletons. V gave up 4 bases and J gave up 6 bases, with 16 bases separating them. From germline, CDR1 is SGHTA and CDR2 FQGNSA. The CDR3 consists of 15 residues. CD8+ and CD4+ T cells circulating in blood were sequenced for TCR beta. The CD8+ and CD4+ T cells were isolated magnetically using a negative isolation approach, whereas the TEMRA cells were enriched by FACS.

The source material was CD8+ T cells from PBMCs. The rearrangement uses TRBV7-2 and TRBJ1-5; maybe TRBD1 (5 bases). The clonotype was recovered from a human donor with multiple sclerosis. This CDR3 reads CASSSRGGYGQPQHF. CDR3 DNA sequence: TGTGCCAGCAGCTCGAGGGGTGGGTACGGTCAGCCCCAGCATTTT.